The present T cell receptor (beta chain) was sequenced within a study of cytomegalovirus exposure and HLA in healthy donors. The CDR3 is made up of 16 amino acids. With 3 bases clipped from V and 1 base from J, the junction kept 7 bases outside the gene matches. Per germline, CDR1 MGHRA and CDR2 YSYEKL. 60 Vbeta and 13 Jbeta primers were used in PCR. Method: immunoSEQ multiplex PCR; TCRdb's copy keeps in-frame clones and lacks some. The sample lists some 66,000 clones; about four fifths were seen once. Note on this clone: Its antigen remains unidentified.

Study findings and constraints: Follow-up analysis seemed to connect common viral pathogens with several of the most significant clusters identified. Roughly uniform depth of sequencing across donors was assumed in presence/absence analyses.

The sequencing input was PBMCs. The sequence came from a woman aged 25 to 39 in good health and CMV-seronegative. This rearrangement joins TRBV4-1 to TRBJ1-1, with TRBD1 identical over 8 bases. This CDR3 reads CASSHPGTGRNTEAFF. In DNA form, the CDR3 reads TGCGCCAGCAGCCACCCCGGGACAGGCAGGAACACTGAAGCTTTCTTT.